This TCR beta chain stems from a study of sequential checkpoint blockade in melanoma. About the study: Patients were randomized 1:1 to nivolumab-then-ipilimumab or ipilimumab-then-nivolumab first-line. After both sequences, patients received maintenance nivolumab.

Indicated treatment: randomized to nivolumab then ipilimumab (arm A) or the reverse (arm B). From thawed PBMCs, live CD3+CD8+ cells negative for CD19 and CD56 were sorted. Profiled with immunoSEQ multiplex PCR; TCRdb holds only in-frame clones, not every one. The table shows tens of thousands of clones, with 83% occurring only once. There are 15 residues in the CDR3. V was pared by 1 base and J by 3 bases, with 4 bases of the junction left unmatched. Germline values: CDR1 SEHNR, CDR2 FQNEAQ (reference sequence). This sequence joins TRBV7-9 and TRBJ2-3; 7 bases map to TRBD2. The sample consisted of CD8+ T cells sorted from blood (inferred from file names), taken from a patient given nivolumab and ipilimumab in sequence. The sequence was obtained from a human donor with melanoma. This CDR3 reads CASSLGWRETDTQYF. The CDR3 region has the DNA TGTGCCAGCAGCTTAGGCTGGCGGGAGACAGATACGCAGTATTTT.